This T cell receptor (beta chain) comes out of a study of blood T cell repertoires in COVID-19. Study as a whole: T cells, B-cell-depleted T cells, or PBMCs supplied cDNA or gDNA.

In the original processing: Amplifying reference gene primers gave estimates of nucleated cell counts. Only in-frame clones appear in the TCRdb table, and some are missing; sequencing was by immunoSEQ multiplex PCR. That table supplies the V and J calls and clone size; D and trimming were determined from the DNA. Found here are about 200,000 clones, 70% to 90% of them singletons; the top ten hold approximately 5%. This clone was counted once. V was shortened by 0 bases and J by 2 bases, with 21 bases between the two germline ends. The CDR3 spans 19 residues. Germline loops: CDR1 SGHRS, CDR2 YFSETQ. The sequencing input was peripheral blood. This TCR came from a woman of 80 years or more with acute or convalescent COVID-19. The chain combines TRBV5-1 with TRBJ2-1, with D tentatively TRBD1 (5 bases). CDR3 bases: TGCGCCAGCAGCTTGGCCCTAAGGGGAATTTACGCTCCCTACAATGAGCAGTTCTTC. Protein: CASSLALRGIYAPYNEQFF.